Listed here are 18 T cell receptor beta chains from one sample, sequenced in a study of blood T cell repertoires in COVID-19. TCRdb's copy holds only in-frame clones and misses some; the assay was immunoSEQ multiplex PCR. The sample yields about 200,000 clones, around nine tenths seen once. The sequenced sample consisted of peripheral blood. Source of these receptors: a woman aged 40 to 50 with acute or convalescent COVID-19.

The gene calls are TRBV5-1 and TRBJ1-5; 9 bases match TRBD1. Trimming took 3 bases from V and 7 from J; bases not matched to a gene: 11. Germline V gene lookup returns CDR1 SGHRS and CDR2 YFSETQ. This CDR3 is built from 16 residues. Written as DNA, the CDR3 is TGCGCCAGCAGCTACCAACCGGGACAGGGTGGACAGCCCCAGCATTTT. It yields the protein CASSYQPGQGGQPQHF.

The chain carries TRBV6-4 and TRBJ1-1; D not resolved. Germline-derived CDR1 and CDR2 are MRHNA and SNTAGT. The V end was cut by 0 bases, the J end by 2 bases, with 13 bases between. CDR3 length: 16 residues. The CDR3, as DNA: TGTGCCAGCAGTGACTCGAGTCTGGCAGGAAACACTGAAGCTTTCTTT. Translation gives CASSDSSLAGNTEAFF.

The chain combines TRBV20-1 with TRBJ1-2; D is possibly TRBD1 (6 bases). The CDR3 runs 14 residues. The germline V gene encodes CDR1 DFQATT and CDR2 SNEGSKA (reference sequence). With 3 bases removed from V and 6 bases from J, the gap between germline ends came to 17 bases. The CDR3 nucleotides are TGCAGTGCTAGTATTGGGGGGGCTGCGCATGGCTACACCTTC. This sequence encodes CSASIGGAAHGYTF.

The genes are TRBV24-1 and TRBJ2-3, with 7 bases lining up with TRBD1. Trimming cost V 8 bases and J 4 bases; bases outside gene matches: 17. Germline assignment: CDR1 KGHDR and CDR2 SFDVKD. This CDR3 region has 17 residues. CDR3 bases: TGTGCCACCAATAGGGGGCCGGGACAGAGGGGCCCAGATACGCAGTATTTT. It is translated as CATNRGPGQRGPDTQYF.

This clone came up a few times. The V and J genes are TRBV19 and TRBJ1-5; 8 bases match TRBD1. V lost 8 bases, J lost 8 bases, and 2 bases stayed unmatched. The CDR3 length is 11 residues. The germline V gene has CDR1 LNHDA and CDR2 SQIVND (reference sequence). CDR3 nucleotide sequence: TGTGCCAGTCGACAGGGGAAGCCCCAGCATTTT. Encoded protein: CASRQGKPQHF.

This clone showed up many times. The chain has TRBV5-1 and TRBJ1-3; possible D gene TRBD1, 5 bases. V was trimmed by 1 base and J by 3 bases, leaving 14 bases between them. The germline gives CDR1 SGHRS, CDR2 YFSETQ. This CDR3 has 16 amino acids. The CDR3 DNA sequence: TGCGCCAGCAGCTTGTCAGGAGGGGCGGATGGAAACACCATATATTTT. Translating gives CASSLSGGADGNTIYF.

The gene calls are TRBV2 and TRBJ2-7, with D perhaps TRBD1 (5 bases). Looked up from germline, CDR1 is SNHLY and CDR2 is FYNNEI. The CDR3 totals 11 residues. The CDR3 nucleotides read TGTGCCAGCAGTGCGCAGCAGGGTCTAAACGTC. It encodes CASSAQQGLNV.

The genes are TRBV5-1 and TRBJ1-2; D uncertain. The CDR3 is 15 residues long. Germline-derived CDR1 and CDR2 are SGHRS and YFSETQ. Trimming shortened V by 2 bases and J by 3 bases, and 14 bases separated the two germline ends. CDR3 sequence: CASSLVPERHYGYTF. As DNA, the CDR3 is TGCGCCAGCAGCTTAGTTCCCGAGCGCCACTATGGCTACACCTTC.

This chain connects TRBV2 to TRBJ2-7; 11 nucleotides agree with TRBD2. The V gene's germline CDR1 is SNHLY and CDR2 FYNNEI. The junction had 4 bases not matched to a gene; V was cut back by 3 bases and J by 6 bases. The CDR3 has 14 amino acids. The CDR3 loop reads CASSDPGTSGEQYV. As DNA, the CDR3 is TGTGCCAGCAGTGATCCCGGGACTAGCGGCGAGCAGTACGTC.

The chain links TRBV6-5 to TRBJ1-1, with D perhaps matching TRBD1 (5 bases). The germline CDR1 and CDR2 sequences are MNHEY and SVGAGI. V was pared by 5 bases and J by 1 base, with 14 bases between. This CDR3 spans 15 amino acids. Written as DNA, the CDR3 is TGTGCCAGCAGTCCCCGCGGCGACAGGAACACTGAAGCTTTCTTT. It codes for CASSPRGDRNTEAFF.

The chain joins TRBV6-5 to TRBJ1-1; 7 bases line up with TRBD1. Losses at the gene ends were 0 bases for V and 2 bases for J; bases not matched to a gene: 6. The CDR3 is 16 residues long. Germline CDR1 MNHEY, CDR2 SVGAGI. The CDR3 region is CASSYSPTGLNTEAFF. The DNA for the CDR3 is TGTGCCAGCAGTTACTCGCCGACAGGGCTTAACACTGAAGCTTTCTTT.

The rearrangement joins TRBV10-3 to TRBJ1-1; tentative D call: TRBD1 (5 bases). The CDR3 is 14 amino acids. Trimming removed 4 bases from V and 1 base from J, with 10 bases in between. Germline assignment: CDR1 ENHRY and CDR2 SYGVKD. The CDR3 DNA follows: TGTGCCATCAGTGGCGGCCAGGGGAACACTGAAGCTTTCTTT. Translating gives CAISGGQGNTEAFF.

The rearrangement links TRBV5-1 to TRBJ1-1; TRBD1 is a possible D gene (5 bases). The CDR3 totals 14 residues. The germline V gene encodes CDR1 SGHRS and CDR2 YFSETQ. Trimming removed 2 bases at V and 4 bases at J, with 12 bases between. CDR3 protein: CASSLYSGGTEAFF. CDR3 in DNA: TGCGCCAGCAGCTTATACAGCGGGGGCACTGAAGCTTTCTTT.

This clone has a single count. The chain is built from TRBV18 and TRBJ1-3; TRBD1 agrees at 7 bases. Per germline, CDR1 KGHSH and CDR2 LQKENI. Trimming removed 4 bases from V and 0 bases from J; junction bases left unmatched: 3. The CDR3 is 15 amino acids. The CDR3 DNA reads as TGTGCCAGCTCACTGGACAGGTCCTCTGGAAACACCATATATTTT. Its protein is CASSLDRSSGNTIYF.

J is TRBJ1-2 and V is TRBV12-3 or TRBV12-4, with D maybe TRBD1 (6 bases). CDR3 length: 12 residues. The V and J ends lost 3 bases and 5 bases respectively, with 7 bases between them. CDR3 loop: CASSFTGYGYTF. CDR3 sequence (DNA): TGTGCCAGCAGTTTTACAGGGTATGGCTACACCTTC.

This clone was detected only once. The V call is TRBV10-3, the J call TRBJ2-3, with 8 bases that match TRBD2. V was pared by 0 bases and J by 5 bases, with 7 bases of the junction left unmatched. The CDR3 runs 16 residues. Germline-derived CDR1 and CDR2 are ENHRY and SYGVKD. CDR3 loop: CAISESPAGVRDTQYF. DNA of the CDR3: TGTGCCATCAGTGAGTCCCCAGCGGGGGTTAGAGATACGCAGTATTTT.

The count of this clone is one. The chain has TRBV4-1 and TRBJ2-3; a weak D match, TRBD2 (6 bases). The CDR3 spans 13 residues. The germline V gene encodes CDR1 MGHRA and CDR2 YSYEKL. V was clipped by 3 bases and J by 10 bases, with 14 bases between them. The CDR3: CASSQMVPGAQYF. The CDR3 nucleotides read TGCGCCAGCAGCCAGATGGTCCCGGGGGCGCAGTATTTT.

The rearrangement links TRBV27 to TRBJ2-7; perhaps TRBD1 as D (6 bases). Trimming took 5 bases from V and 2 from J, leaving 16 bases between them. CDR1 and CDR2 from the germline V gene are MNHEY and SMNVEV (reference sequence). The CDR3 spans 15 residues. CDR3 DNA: TGTGCCAGCAGTCCCCCGGACAGCGATACCTACGAGCAGTACGTC. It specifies CASSPPDSDTYEQYV.